This TCR beta chain was retrieved from a study of T cells in Graves' hyperthyroidism and ophthalmopathy. Broader study findings: Most expanded thyroid clonotypes above 0.001 recurred in blood.

The source material, RNA transcripts, was used to amplify TCR beta CDR3 regions. During a first-round RT-PCR of the TCR CDR3, the HTBI primer set was used. TCRdb fed the multiplex PCR reads into MiXCR, producing one record per CDR3 protein. This sample carries around 250,000 distinct CDR3 sequences, more than 12% of them seen once, and the ten largest clones take approximately 12%. Fresh peripheral blood, 10 ml, yielded the PBMCs. The CDR3 is made up of 14 amino acids. Germline loops: CDR1 SEHNR, CDR2 FQNEAQ (reference sequence). V was clipped by 3 bases and J by 9 bases; unmatched bases: 4. This clonotype was observed many times. What it recognizes is unknown.

V is TRBV7-9 and J is TRBJ2-1; 11 bases map to TRBD2. The sequencing input was blood. This sequence originates from a woman in her thirties or forties with Graves' hyperthyroidism that later progressed to Graves' ophthalmopathy. The CDR3 protein is CASSFPGTSGEQFF. CDR3 DNA: TGTGCCAGCAGCTTTCCCGGGACTAGCGGTGAGCAGTTCTTC. Filled out from reference TRBV7-9 and TRBJ2-1, the complete variable domain reads DTGVSQNPRHKITKRGQNVTFRCDPISEHNRLYWYRQTLGQGPEFLTYFQNEAQLEKSRLLSDRFSAERPKGSFSTLEIQRTEQGDSAMYLCASSFPGTSGEQFFGPGTRLTVL.